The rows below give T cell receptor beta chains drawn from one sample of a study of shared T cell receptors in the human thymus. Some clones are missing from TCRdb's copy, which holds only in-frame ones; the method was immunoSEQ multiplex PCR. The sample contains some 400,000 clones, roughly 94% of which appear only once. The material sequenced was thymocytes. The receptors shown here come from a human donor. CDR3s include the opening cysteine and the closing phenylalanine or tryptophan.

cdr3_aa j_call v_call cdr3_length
CASRGTSHTDTQYF TRBJ2-3 TRBV28 14
CASSISRSSYNEQFF TRBJ2-1 TRBV27 15
CASSQTGPRGEKLFF TRBJ1-4 TRBV4-1 15
CASSQARGAGRGETQYF TRBJ2-5 TRBV4-1 17
CASSPLTGWWKKLANYGYTF TRBJ1-2 TRBV5-4 20
CASSPKVAGRYEQYF TRBJ2-7 TRBV5-1 15
CASSLQGVNEQFF TRBJ2-1 TRBV28 13
CASSLTVAGARDNEQFF TRBJ2-1 TRBV7-7 17
CASSEERRETTDTQYF TRBJ2-3 TRBV6-1 16
CASSRTSGRGTDTQYF TRBJ2-3 TRBV11-2 16
CAWSGPGLAGSYEQYF TRBJ2-7 TRBV30 16
CASSDAGANTEAFF TRBJ1-1 TRBV5-1 14
CASSLEIGGGADEKLFF TRBJ1-4 TRBV7-2 17
CATSDGARLPYEQYF TRBJ2-7 TRBV15 15
CASSLADSTGTYNEQFF TRBJ2-1 TRBV5-1 17